This TCR beta chain emerged from a study of T cell responses to AZD1222 COVID-19 vaccine. Study-level points and caveats: Targeting of unmutated variant regions was reportedly seen in nearly half of spike-specific TCRs. Donors were mostly white British, more females; clonal diversity possibly underestimated. Baseline testing showed seropositivity in only six AZD1222 recipients.

As for this clone: The antigen is undetermined.

V was trimmed by 2 bases and J by 4 bases, leaving 12 bases between them. Germline loops: CDR1 MNHEY, CDR2 SMNVEV (reference sequence). The CDR3 is made up of 15 amino acids. The table came from immunoSEQ multiplex PCR; TCRdb's copy has only in-frame clones and leaves some out. The sample has more than 100,000 clones, 70% to 90% seen once. The sequence came from an adult in good health. The V gene is TRBV27, the J gene TRBJ1-5; weak D call: TRBD1 (5 bases). The sample consisted of peripheral blood, taken on day 0 of AZD1222 vaccination. Written as DNA, the CDR3 is TGTGCCAGCAGTTTAGACCCGGGGGGTAATCAGCCCCAGCATTTT. Translated, it gives CASSLDPGGNQPQHF.